This TCR beta chain originates from a study of blood T cell repertoires in COVID-19. About the study: Spain, Italy and the United States supplied samples that represented acute and convalescent COVID-19.

Original data processing: Estimated nucleated cell counts came from reference gene primer amplification. Sequenced by immunoSEQ multiplex PCR; TCRdb stores in-frame clones only, minus some. That table supplies the V and J calls and clone size; D and trimming were determined from the DNA. The top ten hold 8.6% of the sample, which has hundreds of thousands of clones, over 75% seen once. There are 11 residues in the CDR3. Germline CDR1 and CDR2: DFQATT and SNEGSKA (reference sequence). The source is a human donor in a cohort sampled during active COVID-19. The rearrangement links TRBV20-1 to TRBJ2-1; D is possibly TRBD2 (6 bases). Material: peripheral blood. CDR3 sequence reads: CSAVAENEQFF. As DNA, the CDR3 is TGCAGCGCGGTAGCGGAAAATGAGCAGTTCTTC.